This T cell receptor (beta chain) was retrieved from a study of T cells in narcolepsy. Study outcomes and limitations: Same-patient CSF and blood CD4+ T cell clonotypes included HCRT-specific and TRIB2-specific autoreactive ones. Autoreactive clonotypes reportedly recurred in blood of same and different patients, not controls.

Sequenced by immunoSEQ multiplex PCR; TCRdb stores in-frame clones only, minus some. The sample includes 10,000 or so clones, 70% of them seen just once. CDR3 length: 13 residues. Deletions cut 5 bases from V and 2 bases from J, with 10 bases between. The germline V gene has CDR1 LGHNA and CDR2 YNFKEQ. Notes on this clone: Its target is not known.

Specimen: CD45RA- memory CD8+ T cells from PBMCs. The chain joins TRBV4-2 to TRBJ2-7; D is unclear. This clonotype was obtained from a human donor with narcolepsy. The CDR3 coding sequence is TGTGCCAGCAGCTTAACGGGCCCCTACGAGCAGTACTTC. Translated, it gives CASSLTGPYEQYF.